Presented here are 8 T cell receptor beta chains from one specimen sequenced in a study of CD8 T cells in ankylosing spondylitis. Each CDR3 protein is one row after TCRdb ran MiXCR on the 5' RACE reads. Of around 340,000 distinct CDR3 sequences in the sample, about 15% were seen once. Specimen: blood, either unsorted or a sorted T cell fraction (not recorded which). The source is a male donor with ankylosing spondylitis or in good health (not recorded which).

This clonotype was picked up a small number of times. The CDR3 coding sequence is TGTGCCTGGAGTGCGGGAACAGATACGCAGTATTTT. Translated: CAWSAGTDTQYF. The chain couples TRBV30 to TRBJ2-3; possible D gene TRBD2, 5 bases. The CDR3 runs 12 residues. Trimming took off 1 base at V and 3 bases at J, with 5 bases between the two ends. From germline, CDR1 is GTSNPN and CDR2 SVGIG (reference sequence).

V gene TRBV4-2 combines with J gene TRBJ2-5, with TRBD2 identical over 13 bases. After removal of 4 bases from V and 0 bases from J, the junction contained 5 bases not matched to a gene. Per the germline V gene, CDR1 is LGHNA and CDR2 is YNFKEQ. The CDR3 sequence is 17 residues long. The CDR3 here is CASSPGTSGKYQETQYF. The CDR3 DNA follows: TGTGCCAGCAGCCCAGGGACTAGCGGGAAGTACCAAGAGACCCAGTACTTC.

The chain has TRBV18 and TRBJ2-3; D is ambiguous. Germline V gene data show CDR1 as KGHSH and CDR2 as LQKENI. V was trimmed by 0 bases and J by 6 bases, leaving 10 bases between them. The length of the CDR3 is 14 residues. The CDR3 reads CASSPPNSLDTQYF. Written as DNA, the CDR3 is TGTGCCAGCTCACCACCAAATAGCTTGGATACGCAGTATTTT.

In DNA form, the CDR3 reads TGCGCCAGCAGCTTGGAAGGCAGGGCGAGCTATGGCTACACCTTC. Encoded protein: CASSLEGRASYGYTF. The chain combines TRBV5-1 with TRBJ1-2, with D perhaps matching TRBD1 (5 bases). Looked up from germline, CDR1 is SGHRS and CDR2 is YFSETQ. Trimming shortened V by 0 bases and J by 4 bases, and 13 bases separated the two germline ends. This CDR3 is 15 amino acids long. The variable domain in full, with the rest retrieved from reference TRBV5-1 and TRBJ1-2, is KAGVTQTPRYLIKTRGQQVTLSCSPISGHRSVSWYQQTPGQGLQFLFEYFSETQRNKGNFPGRFSGRQFSNSRSEMNVSTLELGDSALYLCASSLEGRASYGYTFGSGTRLTVV.

The chain carries TRBV3-1 and TRBJ1-2; D possibly corresponds to TRBD1 (6 bases). The V gene's germline CDR1 is LGHDT and CDR2 YNNKEL (reference sequence). V lost 2 bases, J lost 0 bases, and 13 bases lay in between. CDR3 length: 16 residues. The CDR3 nucleotides read TGTGCCAGCAGCCAACCCGGACAGCCCCCTAACTATGGCTACACCTTC. It translates to CASSQPGQPPNYGYTF.

This clonotype was counted a few times. The rearrangement uses TRBV29-1 and TRBJ2-7; 8 nucleotides line up with TRBD2. This CDR3 is built from 14 residues. After removal of 7 bases from V and 5 bases from J, the junction contained 13 bases not matched to a gene. Per germline, CDR1 SQVTM and CDR2 ANQGSEA. The CDR3 coding sequence is TGCAGCGCGAGGAGACCGGGAGGGCCAAACGAGCAGTACTTC. Residues: CSARRPGGPNEQYF.

This clonotype came up a few times. V and J are TRBV27 and TRBJ1-2; 8 positions agree with TRBD1. The germline V gene encodes CDR1 MNHEY and CDR2 SMNVEV (reference sequence). The CDR3 length is 15 residues. The J segment lost 4 bases and the V segment lost 6 bases, leaving 10 bases of the junction unmatched. CDR3 region: CASSPLRQGIYGYTF. The DNA for the CDR3 is TGTGCCAGCAGCCCCCTGAGACAGGGGATCTATGGCTACACCTTC.

This clonotype was observed a few times. The chain is built from TRBV29-1 and TRBJ1-1; tentative D call: TRBD1 (5 bases). Germline values: CDR1 SQVTM, CDR2 ANQGSEA. CDR3 size: 16 residues. V was trimmed by 1 base and J by 5 bases, leaving 20 bases between them. The CDR3 DNA is TGCAGCGTTGAAGGAACAGGACATCGGCTATCAACTGAAGCTTTCTTT. Its translation is CSVEGTGHRLSTEAFF.